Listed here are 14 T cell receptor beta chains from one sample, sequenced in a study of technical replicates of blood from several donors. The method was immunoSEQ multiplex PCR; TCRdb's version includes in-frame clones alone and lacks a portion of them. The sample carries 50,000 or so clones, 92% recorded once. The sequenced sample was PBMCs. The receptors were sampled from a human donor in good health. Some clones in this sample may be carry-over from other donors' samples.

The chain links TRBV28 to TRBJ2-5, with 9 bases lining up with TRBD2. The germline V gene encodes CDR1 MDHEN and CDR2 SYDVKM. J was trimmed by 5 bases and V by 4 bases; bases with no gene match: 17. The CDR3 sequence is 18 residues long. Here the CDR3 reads CASSSARVAGGPRETQYF. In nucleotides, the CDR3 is TGTGCCAGCAGTTCCGCCCGGGTTGCGGGAGGGCCTCGGGAGACCCAGTACTTC.

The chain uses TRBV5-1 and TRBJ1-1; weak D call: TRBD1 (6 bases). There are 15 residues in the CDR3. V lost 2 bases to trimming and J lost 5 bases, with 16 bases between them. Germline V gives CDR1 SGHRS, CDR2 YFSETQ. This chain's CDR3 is CASSLLSGGRTEAFF. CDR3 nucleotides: TGCGCCAGCAGCTTACTTTCGGGGGGCCGAACTGAAGCTTTCTTT.

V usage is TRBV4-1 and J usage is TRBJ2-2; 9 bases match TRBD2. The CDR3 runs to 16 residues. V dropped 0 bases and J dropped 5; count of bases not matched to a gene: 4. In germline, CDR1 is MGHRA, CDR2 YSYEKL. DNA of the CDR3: TGCGCCAGCAGCCAAGATAGCGGGGGCTGGACCGGGGAGCTGTTTTTT. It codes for CASSQDSGGWTGELFF.

The CDR3 DNA is TGTGCCAGCAGTCTACAGTATCGATACGAGCAGTACTTC. Translating gives CASSLQYRYEQYF. The chain has TRBV27 and TRBJ2-7; no reliable D call. This CDR3 region has 13 residues. CDR1 is MNHEY and CDR2 is SMNVEV in the germline V gene (reference sequence). The ends were cut back, 5 bases at V and 4 bases at J, with 12 bases in the middle.

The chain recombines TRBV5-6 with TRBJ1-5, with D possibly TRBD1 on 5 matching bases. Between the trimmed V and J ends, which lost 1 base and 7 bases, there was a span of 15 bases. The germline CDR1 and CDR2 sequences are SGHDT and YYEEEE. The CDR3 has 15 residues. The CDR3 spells CASSLFGAVEQPQHF. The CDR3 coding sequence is TGTGCCAGCAGCTTGTTTGGGGCCGTAGAGCAGCCCCAGCATTTT.

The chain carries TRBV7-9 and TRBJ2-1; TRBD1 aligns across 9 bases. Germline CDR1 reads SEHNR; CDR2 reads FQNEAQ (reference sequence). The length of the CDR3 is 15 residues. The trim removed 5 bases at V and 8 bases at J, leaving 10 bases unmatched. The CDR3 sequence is CASSQQGDRVDEQFF. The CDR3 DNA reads TGTGCCAGCAGCCAGCAGGGGGACAGGGTTGATGAGCAGTTCTTC.

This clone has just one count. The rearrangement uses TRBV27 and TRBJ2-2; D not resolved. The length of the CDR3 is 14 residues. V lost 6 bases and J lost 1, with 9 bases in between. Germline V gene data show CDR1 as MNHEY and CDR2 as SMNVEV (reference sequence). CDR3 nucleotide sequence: TGTGCCAGCAGCGAGTTAGAGAACACCGGGGAGCTGTTTTTT. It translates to CASSELENTGELFF.

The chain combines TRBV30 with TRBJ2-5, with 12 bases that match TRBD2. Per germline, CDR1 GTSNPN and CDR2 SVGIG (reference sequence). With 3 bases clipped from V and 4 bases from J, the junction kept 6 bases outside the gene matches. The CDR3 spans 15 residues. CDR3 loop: CAWSLTSGRRETQYF. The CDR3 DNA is TGTGCCTGGAGCCTTACTAGCGGGAGGAGAGAGACCCAGTACTTC.

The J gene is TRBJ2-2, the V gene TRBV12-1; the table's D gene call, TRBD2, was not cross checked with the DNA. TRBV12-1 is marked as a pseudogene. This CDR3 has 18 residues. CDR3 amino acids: CASSLKYGGQPNGGELFF. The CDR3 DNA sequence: TGTGCCAGCAGCTTAAAGTACGGCGGGCAGCCGAACGGCGGGGAGCTGTTTTTT.

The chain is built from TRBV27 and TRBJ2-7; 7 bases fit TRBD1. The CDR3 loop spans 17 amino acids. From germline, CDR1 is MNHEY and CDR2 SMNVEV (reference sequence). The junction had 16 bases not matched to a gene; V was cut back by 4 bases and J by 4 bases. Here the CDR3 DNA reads TGTGCCAGCAGTTCAAACCCATACCGGGACAGATCATACGAGCAGTACTTC. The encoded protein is CASSSNPYRDRSYEQYF.

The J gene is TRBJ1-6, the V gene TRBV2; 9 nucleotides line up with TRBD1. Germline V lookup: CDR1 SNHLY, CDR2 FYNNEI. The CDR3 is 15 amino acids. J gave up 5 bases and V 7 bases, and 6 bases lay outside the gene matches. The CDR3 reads CASNEQGADNSPLHF. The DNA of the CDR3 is TGTGCCAGCAACGAACAGGGGGCTGATAATTCACCCCTCCACTTT. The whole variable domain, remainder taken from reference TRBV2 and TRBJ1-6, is EPEVTQTPSHQVTQMGQEVILRCVPISNHLYFYWYRQILGQKVEFLVSFYNNEISEKSEIFDDQFSVERPDGSNFTLKIRSTKLEDSAMYFCASNEQGADNSPLHFGNGTRLTVT.

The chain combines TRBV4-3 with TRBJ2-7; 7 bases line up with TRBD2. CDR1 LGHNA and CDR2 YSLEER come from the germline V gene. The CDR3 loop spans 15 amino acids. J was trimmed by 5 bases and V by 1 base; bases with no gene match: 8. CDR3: CASSQAGREVDEQYF. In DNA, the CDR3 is TGCGCCAGCAGCCAAGCTGGACGGGAGGTCGACGAGCAGTACTTC.

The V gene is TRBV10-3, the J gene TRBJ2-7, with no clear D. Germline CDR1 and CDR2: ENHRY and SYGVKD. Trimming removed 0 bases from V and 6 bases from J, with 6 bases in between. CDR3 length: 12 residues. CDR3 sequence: CAISESPREQYF. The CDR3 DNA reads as TGTGCCATCAGTGAGTCTCCGCGCGAGCAGTACTTC.

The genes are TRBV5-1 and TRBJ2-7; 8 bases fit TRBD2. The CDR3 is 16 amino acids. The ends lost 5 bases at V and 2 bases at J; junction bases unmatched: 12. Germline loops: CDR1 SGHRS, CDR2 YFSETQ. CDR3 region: CASRGFSSGLTYEQYF. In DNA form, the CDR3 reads TGCGCCAGCAGGGGTTTTTCTAGCGGGTTAACCTACGAGCAGTACTTC.